Sequencing of this T cell receptor (beta chain) was carried out in a study of cytomegalovirus exposure and HLA in healthy donors. The PCR employed 60 Vbeta primers together with 13 Jbeta primers. The table came from immunoSEQ multiplex PCR; TCRdb's copy has only in-frame clones and leaves some out. The data show 85,000 to 100,000 clones, 64% seen once. The V gene's germline CDR1 is MNHNS and CDR2 SASEGT. This CDR3 is 13 amino acids long. V trimming: 4 bases; J trimming: 9 bases; junction bases outside the gene matches: 8. Sequenced material: PBMCs. The chain uses TRBV6-1 and TRBJ1-1; TRBD1 matches at 7 bases. This TCR derives from a man aged 55 to 69 in good health and CMV-seronegative. The CDR3 DNA follows: TGTGCCAGCAGTGTTTTTACGGGACAGCAAGCTTTCTTT. Amino acids: CASSVFTGQQAFF.